This T cell receptor beta chain was sequenced during a study of shared clonotypes between healthy human individuals. Turning to the study itself: Three CD4 naive, three CD4 memory, two CD8 naive and one CD8 memory plate were used per donor.

CDR1 is SEHNR and CDR2 is FQNEAQ in the germline V gene (reference sequence). Trimming cost V 6 bases and J 0 bases, with 12 bases left between them. The CDR3 contains 14 residues. Sequencing used immunoSEQ multiplex PCR; TCRdb keeps in-frame clones, though not all of them. This sample has approximately 1,500,000 clones, with 95% to 99% found just once. Every donor was a Caucasian adult from Nashville, Tennessee. Naive CD45RA+ and memory CD45RA-negative subsets were split from CD4+ cells. Study-wide points: When naive CD4 clonotypes were compared across a handful of donors, approximately 5% were shared.

In the case of this clone: Its antigen is as yet unknown.

Sequencing input: naive CD4+ T cells sorted from blood. Described subset: CD45RA+ positively selected. The J gene is TRBJ2-7, the V gene TRBV7-9, with D perhaps TRBD2 (6 bases). The clonotype comes from a man aged 25-45 years in good health. Here the CDR3 reads CASRRDGSSYEQYF. Written as DNA, the CDR3 is TGTGCCAGCAGAAGGGACGGGAGCTCCTACGAGCAGTACTTC. The full variable domain, rest sourced from reference TRBV7-9 and TRBJ2-7, is DTGVSQNPRHKITKRGQNVTFRCDPISEHNRLYWYRQTLGQGPEFLTYFQNEAQLEKSRLLSDRFSAERPKGSFSTLEIQRTEQGDSAMYLCASRRDGSSYEQYFGPGTRLTVT.